These T cell receptor beta chains were read from a single sample in a study of Ad26.COV2.S vaccination and SARS-CoV-2 variants. The data were produced by immunoSEQ multiplex PCR, yet TCRdb's version contains in-frame clones alone and is incomplete. The sample records about 400,000 clones, about 90% being singletons. The sample here was peripheral blood, taken in a trial of Ad26.COV2.S vaccine versus placebo. The receptors were sampled from a person between 18 and 65 years old who received the Ad26.COV2.S COVID-19 vaccine or a placebo. Each CDR3 is given with its conserved first and last residue. Each record gives: CDR3 DNA, CDR3 protein, clone size, V gene, J gene, D gene. The D gene is left open where the match is weak. The size entry is marked missing in some rows and otherwise reads once, few, many or a size class.

DNA: TGTGCCAGCAGCCAAGAATTAGGGCTAGCGGGGGAATTCAAAGAGACCCAGTACTTC; CDR3: CASSQELGLAGEFKETQYF; size: .; V: TRBV3-1/TRBV3-2; J: TRBJ2-5; D: TRBD2
DNA: TGTGCCAGCAGTTTTGTGAGAGGACTAGCGGCCTACAATGAGCAGTTCTTC; CDR3: CASSFVRGLAAYNEQFF; size: .; V: TRBV27; J: TRBJ2-1; D: TRBD2
DNA: TGTGCCAGCAGTTACGACCCTACAAAGATTTGGAGCTACGAGCAGTACTTC; CDR3: CASSYDPTKIWSYEQYF; size: .; V: TRBV6-2/TRBV6-3; J: TRBJ2-7; D: .
DNA: TGTGCCAGCAGTTTCCTTAATGAGGCCGGGGAGCTGTTTTTT; CDR3: CASSFLNEAGELFF; size: .; V: TRBV28; J: TRBJ2-2; D: .
DNA: TGTGCCAGCAGCCGGAACAGGGGGGACTCCGAGCAGTACTTC; CDR3: CASSRNRGDSEQYF; size: .; V: TRBV7-2; J: TRBJ2-7; D: TRBD1
DNA: TGTGCCAGTAGTATATTGCTGTTCGGTCGGAACAATCAGCCCCAGCATTTT; CDR3: CASSILLFGRNNQPQHF; size: .; V: TRBV19; J: TRBJ1-5; D: .
DNA: TGCGCCAGCAGCTCCGGGACAGGGGGCCGGACCAGCTCCTACAATGAGCAGTTCTTC; CDR3: CASSSGTGGRTSSYNEQFF; size: .; V: TRBV5-1; J: TRBJ2-1; D: TRBD1
DNA: TGTGCCAGCAGCTTTGTAGGGTTCAGGGAGGGGAACGGCGGCTACACCTTC; CDR3: CASSFVGFREGNGGYTF; size: .; V: TRBV7-9; J: TRBJ1-2; D: .
DNA: TGTGCCAGCAGCGTAGCGGGACTCCAACACAATGAGCAGTTCTTC; CDR3: CASSVAGLQHNEQFF; size: once; V: TRBV9; J: TRBJ2-1; D: .
DNA: TGTGCCAGCTCCCCAACAGGGGGTGGAAGGTACGAGCAGTACTTC; CDR3: CASSPTGGGRYEQYF; size: .; V: TRBV18; J: TRBJ2-7; D: TRBD1
DNA: TGTGCCAGCAGCTTTCCCACCTGGCGGGGCGCTAGCACAGATACGCAGTATTTT; CDR3: CASSFPTWRGASTDTQYF; size: .; V: TRBV7-9; J: TRBJ2-3; D: .
DNA: TGCGCCAGCAGCTTGGGCCAGGTGCCCTACGAGCAGTACTTC; CDR3: CASSLGQVPYEQYF; size: .; V: TRBV5-1; J: TRBJ2-7; D: .
DNA: TGTGCCAGCAGCTTAGCGCCTTTCTATGGCTACACCTTC; CDR3: CASSLAPFYGYTF; size: .; V: TRBV7-9; J: TRBJ1-2; D: .
DNA: TGTGCCAGCTCAGCGGTCACAGGGGGCGGGCGATATGAGCAGTTCTTC; CDR3: CASSAVTGGGRYEQFF; size: .; V: TRBV18; J: TRBJ2-1; D: TRBD1
DNA: TGTGCCAGCAGCCAAGATCTACCGGGGACCCCTATTAACTATGGCTACACCTTC; CDR3: CASSQDLPGTPINYGYTF; size: .; V: TRBV3-1/TRBV3-2; J: TRBJ1-2; D: .
DNA: TGTGCCAGTAGCCACGGACAGCCCGGCACTGAAGCTTTCTTT; CDR3: CASSHGQPGTEAFF; size: .; V: TRBV19; J: TRBJ1-1; D: .